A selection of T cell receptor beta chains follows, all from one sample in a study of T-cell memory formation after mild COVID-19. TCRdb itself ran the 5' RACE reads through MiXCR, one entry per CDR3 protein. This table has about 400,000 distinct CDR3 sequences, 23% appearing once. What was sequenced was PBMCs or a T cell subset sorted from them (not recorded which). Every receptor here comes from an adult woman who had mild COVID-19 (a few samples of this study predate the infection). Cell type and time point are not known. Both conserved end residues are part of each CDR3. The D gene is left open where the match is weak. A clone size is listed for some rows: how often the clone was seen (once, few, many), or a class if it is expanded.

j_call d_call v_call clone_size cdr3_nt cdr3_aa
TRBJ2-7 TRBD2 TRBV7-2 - TGTGCCAGCAGCCCAGAGACTAGCGGGCCAGGTTTCTCCTACGAGCAGTACTTC CASSPETSGPGFSYEQYF
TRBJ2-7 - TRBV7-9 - TGTGCCAGCAGCTTAGGCGGGATGTACGAGCAGTACTTC CASSLGGMYEQYF
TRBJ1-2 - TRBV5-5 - TGTGCCAGCAGCTTGGGGCCGGGGGAGGCCTATGGCTACACCTTC CASSLGPGEAYGYTF
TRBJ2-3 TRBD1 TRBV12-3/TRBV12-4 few TGTGCCAGCAGTGAAGCTGGCAGGGGGCTCCTGAGGGGCACAGATACGCAGTATTTT CASSEAGRGLLRGTDTQYF
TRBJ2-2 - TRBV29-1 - TGCAGCGTTGCAGGGGCCAACACCGGGGAGCTGTTTTTT CSVAGANTGELFF
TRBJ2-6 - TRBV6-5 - TGTGCCAGCCGTCCGGTGGGCAGTGTATCTGGGGCCAACGTCCTGACTTTC CASRPVGSVSGANVLTF
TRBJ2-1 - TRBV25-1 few TGTGCCAGCAGTGACCTCCCTAAAGGGATCGACTACAATGAGCAGTTCTTC CASSDLPKGIDYNEQFF
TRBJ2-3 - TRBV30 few TGTGCCTGGAGTGTACTCGCCCCCGTAGATACGCAGTATTTT CAWSVLAPVDTQYF
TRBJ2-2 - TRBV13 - TGTGCCAGCCGTCGGACTTCGAACACCGGGGAGCTGTTTTTT CASRRTSNTGELFF
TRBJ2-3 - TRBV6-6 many TGTGCCAGCAGTCACCGGGAGTCAGATACGCAGTATTTT CASSHRESDTQYF
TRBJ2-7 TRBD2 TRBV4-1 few TGCGCCAGCAGCCATTCGGGAGGGTACTACGAGCAGTACTTC CASSHSGGYYEQYF
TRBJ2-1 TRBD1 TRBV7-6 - TGTGCCAGCAGCCATCTCGACAGGGACGGTGTAGGTGAGCAGTTCTTC CASSHLDRDGVGEQFF
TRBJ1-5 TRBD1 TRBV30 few TGTGCCTGGAGTCCCGGGACAGGGGCTCTGGGTCAGCCCCAGCATTTT CAWSPGTGALGQPQHF
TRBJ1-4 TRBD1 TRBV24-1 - TGTGCCACCAGTGATATGGGACAGGGAAAACTGTTTTTT CATSDMGQGKLFF
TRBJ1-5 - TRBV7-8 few TGTGCCAGCAGCTTAGGTCAGGGGATCAATCAGCCCCAGCATTTT CASSLGQGINQPQHF
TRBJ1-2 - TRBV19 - TGTGCCAGTAGTATTATAGTCGGCCAGATCGGTTATGGCTACACCTTC CASSIIVGQIGYGYTF
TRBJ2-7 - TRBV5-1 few TGCGCCAGCAGCTTGGTTCCGGCCACCGACGAGCAGTACTTC CASSLVPATDEQYF
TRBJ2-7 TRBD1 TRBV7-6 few TGTGCCAGCAGCCAGGGGACAGGGGGCGAGCAGTACTTC CASSQGTGGEQYF
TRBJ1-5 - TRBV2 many TGTGCCAGCAGTGAATTTGGGATAGGGTACAATCAGCCCCAGCATTTT CASSEFGIGYNQPQHF
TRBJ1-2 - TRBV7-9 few TGTGCCAGCAGCCGAGTTGGAGGCTATGGCTACACCTTC CASSRVGGYGYTF
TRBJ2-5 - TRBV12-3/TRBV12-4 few TGTGCCAGTCTTGGGTCTGATCAAGAGACCCAGTACTTC CASLGSDQETQYF
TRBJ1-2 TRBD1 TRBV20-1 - TGCAGTGCTGTGGACAGGGTAAACTATGGCTACACCTTC CSAVDRVNYGYTF
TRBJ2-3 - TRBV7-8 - TGTGCCAGCAGCTTAGCATTGCTAGAGGGAGATACGCAGTATTTT CASSLALLEGDTQYF
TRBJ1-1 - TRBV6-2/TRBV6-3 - TGTGCCAGTCGGGTGCAGGGGCCGAACACTGAAGCTTTCTTT CASRVQGPNTEAFF
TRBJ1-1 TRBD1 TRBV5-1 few TGCGCCAGCAGCAGGGGACAGGGCGCGGTGGTCACTGAAGCTTTCTTT CASSRGQGAVVTEAFF
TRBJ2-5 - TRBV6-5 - TGTGCCAGCAGTTACTCGAGTTCGGAGACCCAGTACTTC CASSYSSSETQYF
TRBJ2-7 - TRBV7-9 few TGTGCCAGCAGCTTACAGGGACCCCACGAGCAGTACTTC CASSLQGPHEQYF
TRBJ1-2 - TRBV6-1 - TGTGCCAGCAGTGAAATGACCGTCTATGGCTACACCTTC CASSEMTVYGYTF
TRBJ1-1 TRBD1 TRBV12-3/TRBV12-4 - TGTGCCAGCAGTTCGAACAGGGGTACTGAAGCTTTCTTT CASSSNRGTEAFF
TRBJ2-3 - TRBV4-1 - TGCGCCAGCAGCCCCATCCAGGGCCCCGAAGATACGCAGTATTTT CASSPIQGPEDTQYF
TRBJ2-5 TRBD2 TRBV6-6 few TGTGCCAGCAGCCAAAGCGGGGGGATTGGGGAGACCCAGTACTTC CASSQSGGIGETQYF
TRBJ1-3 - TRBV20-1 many TGCAGTGCCGGGACTACCTTCTCTGGAAACACCATATATTTT CSAGTTFSGNTIYF
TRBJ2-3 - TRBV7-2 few TGTGCCAGCAGCTTAGTAGGGGCCGTCACAGATACGCAGTATTTT CASSLVGAVTDTQYF
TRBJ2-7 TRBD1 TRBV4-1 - TGCGCCAGCAGCCGACACCCCGACAGGGGGGACTCCTACGAGCAGTACTTC CASSRHPDRGDSYEQYF
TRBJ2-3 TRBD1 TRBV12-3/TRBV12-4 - TGTGCCAGCAGCCGCCGGGACAGGGACACAGATACGCAGTATTTT CASSRRDRDTDTQYF
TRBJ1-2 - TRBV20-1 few TGCAGTGCCCCCAGGAGTGATTCTAACTATGGCTACACCTTC CSAPRSDSNYGYTF
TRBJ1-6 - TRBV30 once TGTGCCTGGAGCCTGTCAGGGGCAAGCTCCTATAATTCACCCCTCCACTTT CAWSLSGASSYNSPLHF
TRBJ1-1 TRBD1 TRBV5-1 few TGCGCCAGCAGCCGACAGGGGGCGAGGAACACTGAAGCTTTCTTT CASSRQGARNTEAFF
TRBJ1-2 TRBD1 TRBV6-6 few TGTGCCAGCAGCTACGGAGACAGGGGGCAAGACTATGGCTACACCTTC CASSYGDRGQDYGYTF
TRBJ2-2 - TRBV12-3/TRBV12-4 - TGTGCCAGCAGTCCCCGGGGGCGAAAAACCGGGGAGCTGATTTTT CASSPRGRKTGELIF
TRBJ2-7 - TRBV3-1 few TGTGCCAGCAGCCAAGATAGGATGACAGCAACCTCCTACGAGCAGTACTTC CASSQDRMTATSYEQYF
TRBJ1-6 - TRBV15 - TGTGCCACCAGCAGAGAACGGGGCAGGGGAGGATCACCCCTCCACTTT CATSRERGRGGSPLHF
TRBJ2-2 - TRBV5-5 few TGTGCCAGCAGCTTTTTGGAAGGGGAAAACACCGGGGAGCTGTTTTTT CASSFLEGENTGELFF
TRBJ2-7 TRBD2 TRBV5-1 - TGCGCCAGCAGCTTTCCTAGCGGCTACGAGCAGTACTTC CASSFPSGYEQYF
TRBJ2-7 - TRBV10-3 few TGTGCCATCAGTGAGGGGGGATTAGTTGTATCCTACGAGCAGTACTTC CAISEGGLVVSYEQYF
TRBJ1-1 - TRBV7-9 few TGTGCCAGCAGCTTATACACAGTGCAAGAAGCTTTCTTT CASSLYTVQEAFF
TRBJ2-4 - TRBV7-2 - TGTGCCAGCAGCTACCGGACAGGAGGGGAAAACATTCAGTACTTC CASSYRTGGENIQYF
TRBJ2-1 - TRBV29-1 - TGCAGCGCCCTGGGAGTAGGTCCCAATGAGCAGTTCTTC CSALGVGPNEQFF
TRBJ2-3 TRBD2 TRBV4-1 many TGCGCCAGCAGCCAAGGCTTGGGCGGGGGGGCAGGAGATACGCAGTATTTT CASSQGLGGGAGDTQYF
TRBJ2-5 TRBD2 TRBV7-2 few TGTGCCAGCAGCTTGACTAGCGGGAGGCCGGAGACCCAGTACTTC CASSLTSGRPETQYF
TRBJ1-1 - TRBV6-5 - TGTGCCAGCAGTTACTCGATGTCCGGGAACACTGAAGCTTTCTTT CASSYSMSGNTEAFF